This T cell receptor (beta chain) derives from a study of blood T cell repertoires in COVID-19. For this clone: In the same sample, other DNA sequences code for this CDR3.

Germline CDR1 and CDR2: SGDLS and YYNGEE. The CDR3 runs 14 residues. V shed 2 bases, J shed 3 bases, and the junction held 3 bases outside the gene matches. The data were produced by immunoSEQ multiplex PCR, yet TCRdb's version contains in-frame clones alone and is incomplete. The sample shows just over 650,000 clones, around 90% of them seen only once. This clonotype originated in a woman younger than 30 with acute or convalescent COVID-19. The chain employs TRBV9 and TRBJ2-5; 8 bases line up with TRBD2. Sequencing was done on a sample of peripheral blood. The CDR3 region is CASSVGLAEETQYF. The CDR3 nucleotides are TGTGCCAGCAGCGTTGGACTAGCAGAAGAGACCCAGTACTTC.